A single sample is the source of the 23 T cell receptor beta chains below, sequenced in a study of control samples from healthy donors and cancer patients. Sequenced by immunoSEQ multiplex PCR; TCRdb stores in-frame clones only, minus some. The sample lists 2,000 to 3,000 clones, 96% occurring once. The sequenced material came from PBMCs. The receptors come from a man aged 70 or older with colorectal cancer.

This chain connects TRBV7-9 to TRBJ1-4, with 9 bases fitting TRBD1. V lost 5 bases, J lost 8 bases, and 6 bases stayed unmatched. Germline V CDR1 and CDR2: SEHNR, FQNEAQ (reference sequence). CDR3 length: 14 amino acids. CDR3 bases: TGTGCCAGCAGCCGGGACAGGGTTCAAGAAAAACTGTTTTTT. Its protein product is CASSRDRVQEKLFF.

The gene calls are TRBV7-9 and TRBJ2-3; D gene uncertain. Germline-derived CDR1 and CDR2 are SEHNR and FQNEAQ (reference sequence). The CDR3 loop spans 14 amino acids. V was pared by 8 bases and J by 2 bases, with 14 bases between. The CDR3 DNA sequence: TGTGCCAGCCGAATAAAAGCTTTCACAGATACGCAGTATTTT. Translation: CASRIKAFTDTQYF.

The chain joins TRBV18 to TRBJ1-3; TRBD1 might be the D (5 bases). Trimming left V 3 bases short and J 0 bases short, with 12 bases between. Per the germline V gene, CDR1 is KGHSH and CDR2 is LQKENI. CDR3 size: 16 residues. The CDR3 loop is CASSPPRTNSGNTIYF. In DNA form, the CDR3 reads TGTGCCAGCTCACCCCCCCGGACAAACTCTGGAAACACCATATATTTT. Drawing the rest from reference TRBV18 and TRBJ1-3, the complete variable domain is NAGVMQNPRHLVRRRGQEARLRCSPMKGHSHVYWYRQLPEEGLKFMVYLQKENIIDESGMPKERFSAEFPKEGPSILRIQQVVRGDSAAYFCASSPPRTNSGNTIYFGEGSWLTVV.

The rearrangement joins TRBV29-1 to TRBJ2-7, with TRBD2 identical over 11 bases. The CDR3 extends over 15 amino acids. The V gene end was trimmed by 5 bases and the J gene end by 0 bases; junction bases not matched to a gene: 6. Per germline, CDR1 SQVTM and CDR2 ANQGSEA. For the CDR3, the DNA is TGCAGCGTTTCCGGACTAGCGGGCAGCTCCTACGAGCAGTACTTC. Protein sequence: CSVSGLAGSSYEQYF.

The chain couples TRBV4-2 to TRBJ1-6, with a possible D match to TRBD1 (6 bases). The CDR3 is 13 amino acids. The V end was cut by 4 bases, the J end by 10 bases, with 11 bases between. The germline CDR1 and CDR2 sequences are LGHNA and YNFKEQ. The CDR3 coding sequence is TGTGCCAGCAGCCGGGGGCTTGAGTCACCCCTCCACTTT. This translates into CASSRGLESPLHF.

The chain couples TRBV6-1 to TRBJ1-2; D remains ambiguous. The CDR3 has 16 residues. The germline CDR1 and CDR2 sequences are MNHNS and SASEGT. Trimming took off 0 bases at V and 4 bases at J, with 15 bases between the two ends. As DNA, the CDR3 is TGTGCCAGCAGTGAAGCTGCTGGGAAGGATCCCTATGGCTACACCTTC. Amino acid sequence: CASSEAAGKDPYGYTF.

This clone was observed a single time. The chain carries TRBV6-1 and TRBJ1-1; perhaps TRBD1 as D (5 bases). Deletions cut 6 bases from V and 1 base from J, with 9 bases between. The length of the CDR3 is 13 residues. Germline loops: CDR1 MNHNS, CDR2 SASEGT. The DNA of the CDR3 is TGTGCCAGCAGCCCTCAGGGGAACACTGAAGCTTTCTTT. This codes for CASSPQGNTEAFF.

This clone was seen only once. The rearrangement joins TRBV30 to TRBJ1-5; no clear D. The CDR3 loop spans 13 amino acids. Germline V gene sequence: CDR1 GTSNPN, CDR2 SVGIG (reference sequence). Trimming cost V 3 bases and J 3 bases, with 9 bases left between them. CDR3 bases: TGTGCCTGGAGAGGAGGTAACAATCAGCCCCAGCATTTT. It specifies CAWRGGNNQPQHF.

The chain joins TRBV3-1 (or the pseudogene TRBV3-2) to TRBJ1-6; 11 nucleotides line up with TRBD1. The ends lost 5 bases at V and 6 bases at J; junction bases unmatched: 6. This CDR3 has 16 amino acids. In germline, CDR1 is LGHDT, CDR2 YNNKEL (reference sequence). The CDR3 protein is CASSLRTGGPNSPLHF. Here the CDR3 DNA reads TGTGCCAGCAGCTTACGGACAGGGGGCCCTAATTCACCCCTCCACTTT.

This chain uses TRBV29-1 with TRBJ2-3; possibly TRBD1 or TRBD2 for D (6 bases each). V lost 5 bases to trimming and J lost 0 bases, with 9 bases between them. Germline loops: CDR1 SQVTM, CDR2 ANQGSEA. The CDR3 is 13 residues long. The CDR3 sequence: CSVLGGSTDTQYF. Here the CDR3 DNA reads TGCAGCGTTCTGGGGGGCAGCACAGATACGCAGTATTTT.

This chain uses TRBV28 with TRBJ1-4, with 12 positions matching TRBD1. This CDR3 is built from 16 residues. CDR1 is MDHEN and CDR2 is SYDVKM in the germline V gene. V lost 3 bases, J lost 8 bases, and 7 bases stayed unmatched. The CDR3 sequence: CASSLLKGQGAEKLFF. The CDR3, as DNA: TGTGCCAGCAGTTTGTTGAAGGGACAGGGGGCCGAAAAACTGTTTTTT.

For this clone: At one boundary the junction diverges from the germline segment, which might be a read error. The rearrangement uses TRBV5-6 and TRBJ2-7, with 9 positions matching TRBD1. Germline CDR1 reads SGHDT; CDR2 reads YYEEEE. The CDR3 spans 17 residues. CDR3 in DNA: TGTGCCAGCAGCGGAACCTCCGGGACAGGGTTGTCCTCCGAGCAGTACTTC. Its translation: CASSGTSGTGLSSEQYF.

The chain combines TRBV5-6 with TRBJ2-1; D gene unclear. Trimming took off 3 bases at V and 4 bases at J, with 2 bases between the two ends. The germline V gene encodes CDR1 SGHDT and CDR2 YYEEEE. The length of the CDR3 is 11 residues. The CDR3: CASSYYNEQFF. CDR3 nucleotide sequence: TGTGCCAGCAGCTATTACAATGAGCAGTTCTTC.

The chain recombines TRBV5-8 with TRBJ2-7; no firm D call. The CDR3 extends over 14 amino acids. Germline V gene lookup returns CDR1 SGHTS and CDR2 YDEGEE. V shed 4 bases and J shed 3 bases, with 14 bases lying between them. CDR3: CASSPPAYFYEQYF. The CDR3 DNA is TGTGCCAGCAGCCCCCCGGCGTATTTCTACGAGCAGTACTTC.

This chain links TRBV4-2 with TRBJ2-1; 9 bases align to TRBD1. Per germline, CDR1 LGHNA and CDR2 YNFKEQ. Germline trimming cut 0 bases from V and 9 bases from J; bases unmatched to any gene: 18. CDR3 length: 19 residues. The CDR3 here is CASSQEKRGTGSRYSEQFF. CDR3 nucleotide sequence: TGTGCCAGCAGCCAAGAAAAACGCGGGACAGGGAGTCGTTATAGTGAGCAGTTCTTC.

The CDR3 loop is CASSTEQATNTEAFF. The CDR3 DNA is TGTGCCAGCTCAACCGAACAGGCTACGAACACTGAAGCTTTCTTT. The V and J genes are TRBV18 and TRBJ1-1; weak D call: TRBD1 (5 bases). This CDR3 spans 15 amino acids. Trimming removed 5 bases from V and 1 base from J, with 14 bases in between. Germline V lookup: CDR1 KGHSH, CDR2 LQKENI. The variable domain in full, with the rest retrieved from reference TRBV18 and TRBJ1-1, is NAGVMQNPRHLVRRRGQEARLRCSPMKGHSHVYWYRQLPEEGLKFMVYLQKENIIDESGMPKERFSAEFPKEGPSILRIQQVVRGDSAAYFCASSTEQATNTEAFFGQGTRLTVV.

For the CDR3, the DNA is TGTGCCAGCAGCTTAAAGTCCGGGACAACGGTAGGGCTGTTCTTC. This sequence encodes CASSLKSGTTVGLFF. This chain uses TRBV7-3 with TRBJ2-1; a possible D gene is TRBD1 (6 bases). The V gene lost 1 base and the J gene lost 15 bases, with 22 bases spanning the gap. The CDR3 spans 15 residues. Germline loops: CDR1 SGHTA, CDR2 FQGTGA.

The chain recombines TRBV19 with TRBJ1-5; D may be TRBD1 (6 bases). CDR3 size: 15 residues. Germline values: CDR1 LNHDA, CDR2 SQIVND (reference sequence). Trimming removed 7 bases from V and 0 bases from J, with 13 bases in between. This CDR3 reads CASMDRAYSNQPQHF. CDR3 bases: TGTGCCAGTATGGACAGAGCTTATAGCAATCAGCCCCAGCATTTT.

The gene calls are TRBV6-5 and TRBJ2-1; D remains unclear. In germline, CDR1 is MNHEY, CDR2 SVGAGI. The V and J ends lost 6 bases and 9 bases respectively, with 15 bases between them. This CDR3 is 13 amino acids long. This CDR3 reads CASRKGHFGEQFF. The DNA for the CDR3 is TGTGCCAGCAGAAAAGGGCATTTCGGTGAGCAGTTCTTC.

The V gene is TRBV3-1 (or the pseudogene TRBV3-2), the J gene TRBJ2-3, with 7 positions matching TRBD1. Germline lookup yields CDR1 LGHDT and CDR2 YNNKEL (reference sequence). V dropped 2 bases and J dropped 6; count of bases not matched to a gene: 8. The CDR3 totals 15 residues. The CDR3 coding sequence is TGTGCCAGCAGCCAAACCCGGGACAGTATCGATACGCAGTATTTT. Protein: CASSQTRDSIDTQYF.

The chain combines TRBV6-5 with TRBJ1-5; no definite D call. Germline CDR1 MNHEY, CDR2 SVGAGI. This CDR3 has 14 amino acids. The V end was cut by 2 bases, the J end by 7 bases, with 12 bases between. The CDR3 region is CASSYGVPGQPQHF. CDR3 DNA sequence: TGTGCCAGCAGTTACGGAGTCCCTGGGCAGCCCCAGCATTTT.

V is TRBV2 and J is TRBJ1-5, with a tentative D call TRBD1 (5 bases). V was pared by 6 bases and J by 0 bases, with 15 bases between. Per germline, CDR1 SNHLY and CDR2 FYNNEI. The length of the CDR3 is 16 residues. The CDR3 DNA follows: TGTGCCAGCAGCGCTAGGGGAGGTTATAGCAATCAGCCCCAGCATTTT. Its translation is CASSARGGYSNQPQHF.

As concerns this clone: One end of the junction does not line up with germline, which may come from a read error. The chain recombines TRBV7-7 with TRBJ2-3, with a weak D call TRBD2 (6 bases). CDR1 SSHAT and CDR2 FNYEAQ come from the germline V gene (reference sequence). This CDR3 has 14 amino acids. The CDR3 spells CASSLAARGDTQYF. In DNA, the CDR3 is TGTGCTAGCAGCTTAGCAGCGCGGGGTGATACGCAGTATTTT.